The rows below give T cell receptor beta chains drawn from one sample of a study of cytomegalovirus exposure and HLA in healthy donors. This table comes from immunoSEQ multiplex PCR, and its TCRdb copy is limited to in-frame clones, with some not included. The sample consists of fewer than 95,000 clones, 65% to 85% of them appearing once. The sequencing sample was made of PBMCs. These receptors were collected from a woman aged 35 to 49 in good health and CMV-seropositive. The conserved cysteine and the conserved F or W are not part of the CDR3 here. The D gene is left open where the match is weak.

length: 14
V: TRBV5-4
D: -
CDR3: ASSLSRAQNTGELF

length: 12
V: TRBV6-5
D: TRBD1
CDR3: ASSRDRGGYGYT

length: 13
V: TRBV2
D: TRBD2
CDR3: ASSELAGGTGELF

length: 16
V: TRBV7-9
D: -
CDR3: ASSWRGVKKGYATEAF

length: 12
V: TRBV5-8
D: -
CDR3: ASSSGVANEKLF

length: 12
V: TRBV5-1
D: -
CDR3: ASSLARVDNEQF

length: 11
V: TRBV28
D: -
CDR3: ASTDWERGTQY

length: 13
V: TRBV7-8
D: -
CDR3: ASNEQPGTLPRQY

length: 13
V: TRBV9
D: TRBD1
CDR3: ASSVHQTGVSGYT

length: 13
V: TRBV9
D: TRBD2
CDR3: ASSVSDSGTGTQY

length: 12
V: TRBV7-2
D: -
CDR3: ASSPTGPNTEAF

length: 15
V: TRBV7-9
D: TRBD1
CDR3: ASSTDRGKLSNEKLF

length: 11
V: TRBV7-2
D: TRBD1
CDR3: ASSTGQGEPQH

length: 12
V: TRBV28
D: -
CDR3: ASLRAEHYNEQF

length: 14
V: TRBV6-5
D: TRBD1
CDR3: ASSYSGRGREEKLF

length: 12
V: TRBV28
D: TRBD2
CDR3: ASSFSGNSYEQY

length: 12
V: TRBV28
D: -
CDR3: ASSLYDRFTEAF

length: 15
V: TRBV25-1
D: TRBD2
CDR3: ASSGRPGLGDYNEQF

length: 13
V: TRBV27
D: -
CDR3: ASSLSQGLEWEQY

length: 13
V: TRBV12-1
D: -
CDR3: ASSLPGTGNQPQH

length: 13
V: TRBV28
D: TRBD1
CDR3: ASSFPGQVNTEAF

length: 14
V: TRBV10-3
D: -
CDR3: ATGLLSGTLGNTIY

length: 16
V: TRBV12-5
D: -
CDR3: ASVFQPTGRGTQETQY

length: 15
V: TRBV7-2
D: -
CDR3: ASSPKGQGYSNQPQH

length: 14
V: TRBV5-5
D: TRBD1
CDR3: ASSLVAQGSNQPQH